The TCR beta chain described here comes from a study of T cell responses to AZD1222 COVID-19 vaccine. Findings and limits, study-wide: Compared with day 0, the breadth and depth of the Spike-specific TCR repertoire rose significantly after two doses of AZD1222.

This clone was recorded only once. The antigen is unknown. The repertoire was sequenced with immunoSEQ multiplex PCR; TCRdb's copy has only in-frame clones and lacks some. This sample has 30,000 to 35,000 clones, with 78% found just once. The CDR3 is 15 amino acids. The germline V gene has CDR1 MNHEY and CDR2 SMNVEV (reference sequence). The germline V and J ends were trimmed by 6 bases and 0 bases, with 14 bases remaining between them. The sequence came from an adult who received the AZD1222 COVID-19 vaccine. V gene TRBV27 combines with J gene TRBJ1-2, with a weak D call TRBD1 (5 bases). The material sequenced was peripheral blood, taken 28 days after the second AZD1222 dose. CDR3 loop: CASSRRQTANYGYTF. CDR3 nucleotide sequence: TGTGCCAGCAGCCGTAGACAGACCGCTAACTATGGCTACACCTTC.